This T cell receptor (beta chain) was recovered during a study of blood T cell repertoires in COVID-19. About the study: In each case, the material was cDNA or gDNA derived from T cells, B-cell-depleted T cells, or PBMCs.

Germline CDR1 is LNHDA and CDR2 is SQIVND (reference sequence). The length of the CDR3 is 15 residues. Deletions cut 0 bases from V and 0 bases from J, with 8 bases between. The table came from immunoSEQ multiplex PCR; TCRdb's copy has only in-frame clones and leaves some out. The table records some 21,000 clones, 86% of them present only once. The source material was peripheral blood. This TCR was recovered from a human donor with acute or convalescent COVID-19. The donor label of this sample is uncertain. This sequence joins TRBV19 and TRBJ1-1; D is unclear. CDR3 in amino acids: CASSIDPGMNTEAFF. The CDR3 DNA reads TGTGCCAGTAGTATAGATCCGGGAATGAACACTGAAGCTTTCTTT.